These T cell receptor beta chains were read from a single sample in a study of spatial heterogeneity in lung cancer. TCRdb passed the 5' RACE reads through MiXCR, listing each CDR3 protein once. The sample lists around 27,000 distinct CDR3 sequences, around 6.1% seen once, with roughly a fifth in the top ten. The material was PBMCs, obtained at follow-up. These receptor sequences come from a male donor with early-stage non-small cell lung cancer. The CDR3 runs from the conserved cysteine through the conserved F or W. D genes are given only for firm matches. Some rows mark clone size as missing; the rest say once, few, many or name a class of expanded clone.

V gene	D gene	clone size	J gene	CDR3 protein	CDR3 DNA
TRBV12-3/TRBV12-4	-	few	TRBJ1-5	CASSFTGGNQPQHF	TGTGCCAGCAGTTTCACTGGGGGCAATCAGCCCCAGCATTTT
TRBV6-2/TRBV6-3	-	many	TRBJ2-1	CASVTLRADNPGNEQFF	TGTGCCAGCGTTACGCTGCGCGCGGACAACCCTGGGAATGAGCAGTTCTTC
TRBV18	-	-	TRBJ2-1	CASSPPGDNEQFF	TGTGCCAGCTCACCACCCGGTGACAATGAGCAGTTCTTC
TRBV6-2/TRBV6-3	TRBD1	few	TRBJ1-5	CASSRTGGDNQPQHF	TGTGCCAGCAGCCGAACAGGGGGCGACAATCAGCCCCAGCATTTT
TRBV27	-	many	TRBJ2-2	CASRLRSNTGELFF	TGTGCCAGCAGGCTAAGGAGTAATACCGGGGAGCTGTTTTTT
TRBV14	-	many	TRBJ2-1	CASSQRNGEQFF	TGTGCCAGCAGCCAAAGGAACGGGGAGCAGTTCTTC
TRBV13	TRBD2	-	TRBJ2-3	CASSSSGGGTDTQYF	TGTGCCAGCAGCTCTAGCGGGGGAGGCACAGATACGCAGTATTTT
TRBV2	-	few	TRBJ2-3	CASHLTMGDTQYF	TGTGCCAGCCACCTTACTATGGGGGATACGCAGTATTTT
TRBV28	TRBD2	medium-sized	TRBJ2-3	CAAGEEGGPRDTQYF	TGTGCCGCGGGGGAGGAGGGAGGGCCAAGAGATACGCAGTATTTT
TRBV25-1	-	many	TRBJ1-5	CASSDGYNQPQHF	TGTGCCAGCAGTGATGGGTACAATCAGCCCCAGCATTTT
TRBV4-3	-	many	TRBJ1-5	CASSQAQGYQPQHF	TGCGCCAGCAGCCAAGCACAGGGTTATCAGCCCCAGCATTTT
TRBV6-2/TRBV6-3	TRBD2	-	TRBJ2-2	CASSRAGSTGELFF	TGTGCCAGCTCTCGAGCGGGATCTACCGGGGAGCTGTTTTTT
TRBV5-1	TRBD2	-	TRBJ2-7	CASSAPERAGGNSEQYF	TGCGCCAGCAGCGCCCCGGAGCGAGCGGGGGGTAACTCCGAGCAGTACTTC
TRBV20-1	TRBD1	few	TRBJ1-2	CSARVRTGGYGYTF	TGCAGTGCTAGAGTTAGGACAGGCGGCTATGGCTACACCTTC
TRBV24-1	-	-	TRBJ2-3	CATSDLTSLDADTQYF	TGTGCCACCAGTGATTTAACTAGCTTGGACGCGGATACGCAGTATTTT
TRBV10-3	-	few	TRBJ2-5	CAISEFPQGHQETQYF	TGTGCCATCAGTGAGTTCCCCCAGGGACACCAAGAGACCCAGTACTTC
TRBV25-1	TRBD2	many	TRBJ2-1	CASSKLAGGFYNEQFF	TGTGCCAGCAGTAAACTAGCGGGGGGGTTTTACAATGAGCAGTTCTTC
TRBV23-1	-	many	TRBJ2-3	CASSQDPGKGGASTDTQYF	TGCGCCAGCAGTCAAGATCCAGGGAAGGGGGGTGCCAGCACAGATACGCAGTATTTT
TRBV18	-	many	TRBJ1-1	CASSIRQENTEAFF	TGTGCCAGCTCAATAAGACAGGAGAACACTGAAGCTTTCTTT
TRBV24-1	-	many	TRBJ2-1	CATSATGRNEQFF	TGTGCCACCAGTGCGACGGGCCGTAATGAGCAGTTCTTC
TRBV6-5	-	many	TRBJ2-1	CASTKISGGEQFF	TGTGCCAGCACCAAAATAAGTGGGGGTGAGCAGTTCTTC
TRBV19	-	-	TRBJ2-3	CASSGQPGLATDTQYF	TGTGCCAGTAGTGGACAACCGGGATTAGCCACAGATACGCAGTATTTT